Presented here are 25 T cell receptor beta chains from one specimen sequenced in a study of T cells after yellow fever vaccination. TCRdb called the 5' RACE reads again in MiXCR, with one record for every CDR3 protein. The sample records about 370,000 distinct CDR3 sequences, 9.5% to 13% being singletons. The specimen comprised PBMCs, sampled on the day of the first yellow fever vaccination. The receptors originated from a man between 18 and 29 years old who received the YFV17D yellow fever vaccine.

V is TRBV20-1 and J is TRBJ1-4, with 8 bases aligning to TRBD1. CDR1 is DFQATT, CDR2 SNEGSKA, per germline (reference sequence). V was pared by 0 bases and J by 7 bases, with 7 bases of the junction left unmatched. The CDR3 spans 15 residues. The CDR3: CSARDPGGASEKLFF. The CDR3 nucleotides are TGCAGTGCTAGAGATCCAGGGGGCGCGAGTGAAAAACTGTTTTTT.

This clonotype came up many times. This chain links TRBV11-2 with TRBJ2-3; the D is unclear. CDR1 is SGHAT and CDR2 is FQNNGV in the germline V gene. The CDR3 has 12 amino acids. With 2 bases removed from V and 6 bases from J, the gap between germline ends came to 6 bases. CDR3: CASSLLVDTQYF. CDR3 bases: TGTGCCAGCAGCTTATTGGTCGATACGCAGTATTTT.

This clonotype has a count of ten or more. V is TRBV9 and J is TRBJ2-3, with D unclear. Trimming took 0 bases from V and 4 from J, leaving 12 bases between them. CDR1 and CDR2 (germline): SGDLS, YYNGEE. The CDR3 runs to 15 residues. Written as DNA, the CDR3 is TGTGCCAGCAGCGTAGAATCCTGGTCGGCAGATACGCAGTATTTT. The encoded protein is CASSVESWSADTQYF.

In its sample, this clonotype was seen a few times. This chain uses TRBV10-3 with TRBJ2-7, with 8 bases that match TRBD2. V dropped 7 bases and J dropped 0; count of bases not matched to a gene: 2. Germline values: CDR1 ENHRY, CDR2 SYGVKD. The CDR3 consists of 13 residues. CDR3 sequence: CAIKGTSSYEQYF. In DNA, the CDR3 is TGTGCCATCAAGGGGACTAGCTCCTACGAGCAGTACTTC.

This clonotype has just a few counts. The chain recombines TRBV5-6 with TRBJ2-5; D is unclear. The CDR3 sequence is 15 residues long. The V gene lost 0 bases and the J gene lost 1 base, with 10 bases spanning the gap. Germline CDR1 SGHDT, CDR2 YYEEEE. The CDR3 region has the DNA TGTGCCAGCAGCTTGGTCACGCTTCTCCAAGAGACCCAGTACTTC. Amino acid sequence: CASSLVTLLQETQYF. The variable domain in full, with the rest retrieved from reference TRBV5-6 and TRBJ2-5, is DAGVTQSPTHLIKTRGQQVTLRCSPKSGHDTVSWYQQALGQGPQFIFQYYEEEERQRGNFPDRFSGHQFPNYSSELNVNALLLGDSALYLCASSLVTLLQETQYFGPGTRLLVL.

This chain uses TRBV27 with TRBJ1-5; D perhaps matches TRBD1 (6 bases). This CDR3 has 13 amino acids. V lost 6 bases to trimming and J lost 7 bases, with 13 bases between them. In germline, CDR1 is MNHEY, CDR2 SMNVEV (reference sequence). CDR3 DNA: TGTGCCAGCAGAATAAACAGGGCACAGCCCCAGCATTTT. Translated, it gives CASRINRAQPQHF.

V gene TRBV12-3 or TRBV12-4 combines with J gene TRBJ1-5; 9 bases are shared with TRBD1. This CDR3 region has 16 residues. The V segment lost 3 bases and the J segment 2 bases; nucleotides outside the gene matches: 5. The CDR3 is CASSLGQGFGNQPQHF. The CDR3 DNA sequence: TGTGCCAGCAGTTTGGGACAGGGCTTTGGCAATCAGCCCCAGCATTTT.

The V call is TRBV11-2, the J call TRBJ2-2; no firm D call. The V gene's germline CDR1 is SGHAT and CDR2 FQNNGV. CDR3 length: 15 amino acids. Trimming took off 5 bases at V and 7 bases at J, with 17 bases between the two ends. The CDR3 DNA sequence: TGTGCCAGCAGCATTCGGACCCCGAGGAGCGGGGAGCTGTTTTTT. It codes for CASSIRTPRSGELFF.

This chain links TRBV2 with TRBJ1-5, with a tentative D call TRBD1 (5 bases). V gave up 4 bases and J gave up 7 bases, with 17 bases separating them. There are 15 residues in the CDR3. Germline CDR1 is SNHLY and CDR2 is FYNNEI. The CDR3 loop is CASSAIGRGDQPQHF. The DNA for the CDR3 is TGTGCCAGCAGTGCCATCGGGAGGGGAGACCAGCCCCAGCATTTT.

The sample holds a few counts of this clonotype. The chain carries TRBV20-1 and TRBJ2-1; the D gene could be TRBD1 or TRBD2 (6 bases each). Germline V gene sequence: CDR1 DFQATT, CDR2 SNEGSKA (reference sequence). The CDR3 sequence is 15 residues long. CDR3 region: CSPLGGGPLANEQFF. DNA for the CDR3: TGCAGCCCTCTAGGGGGAGGTCCCCTGGCAAATGAGCAGTTCTTC.

This chain connects TRBV6-2 or TRBV6-3 to TRBJ1-1; D is unclear. V lost 8 bases and J 7 bases, leaving 11 bases between the germline ends. Germline V gene data show CDR1 as MNHEY and CDR2 as SVGEGT. This CDR3 spans 11 amino acids. The CDR3 DNA is TGTGCCAGCTCTTATTGGGGTGAAGCTTTCTTT. Its protein product is CASSYWGEAFF.

The chain combines TRBV24-1 with TRBJ1-5; D uncertain. CDR1 and CDR2 (germline): KGHDR, SFDVKD. The length of the CDR3 is 14 residues. V lost 3 bases, J lost 2 bases, and 7 bases lay in between. The DNA for the CDR3 is TGTGCCACCAGTGATAGGGCCCGCAATCAGCCCCAGCATTTT. Amino acid sequence: CATSDRARNQPQHF.

This rearrangement joins TRBV27 to TRBJ1-6; D unresolved. The CDR3 has 14 amino acids. The V gene lost 8 bases and the J gene lost 0 bases, with 8 bases spanning the gap. Germline V gives CDR1 MNHEY, CDR2 SMNVEV (reference sequence). The CDR3 DNA is TGTGCCAGCGGCTTTAGCTCCTATAATTCACCCCTCCACTTT. This encodes CASGFSSYNSPLHF.

The CDR3 protein is CASRGQGTTEAFF. In DNA form, the CDR3 reads TGTGCCTCTCGGGGACAGGGAACTACTGAAGCTTTCTTT. J is TRBJ1-1 and V is TRBV24-1; TRBD1 agrees at 9 bases. J lost 5 bases, V lost 12 bases, and 9 bases had no gene match. This CDR3 has 13 amino acids. Germline assignment: CDR1 KGHDR and CDR2 SFDVKD.

Only a few counts were recorded for this clonotype. The chain carries TRBV25-1 and TRBJ2-1; 7 bases fit TRBD2. The junction had 11 bases not matched to a gene; V was cut back by 1 base and J by 14 bases. This CDR3 contains 14 residues. CDR1 is MGHDK and CDR2 is SYGVNS in the germline V gene. DNA for the CDR3: TGTGCCAGCAGTGAATTTTCCAGCGGGGACCACGAGTTCTTC. Its translation is CASSEFSSGDHEFF.

In this sample, this clonotype turned up a few times. The chain carries TRBV6-2 or TRBV6-3 and TRBJ1-2, with D unresolved. The CDR3 totals 12 residues. Germline-derived CDR1 and CDR2 are MNHEY and SVGEGT. The V end lost 6 bases, the J end lost 7 bases, and 12 bases lay between the germline ends. The CDR3 DNA sequence: TGTGCCAGCAGGCACTCAACTCGTGGCTACACCTTC. This encodes CASRHSTRGYTF.

In its sample, this clonotype was seen many times. The rearrangement joins TRBV6-1 to TRBJ2-2, with a tentative D call TRBD1 (6 bases). The CDR3 runs 16 residues. Germline V gene lookup returns CDR1 MNHNS and CDR2 SASEGT. V shed 7 bases and J shed 1 base, with 16 bases lying between them. Here the CDR3 DNA reads TGTGCCAGCACCAAAAGTGGGGGCTTGAACACCGGGGAGCTGTTTTTT. Its protein is CASTKSGGLNTGELFF.

This clonotype was recorded a few times. The chain carries TRBV5-1 and TRBJ2-7; 7 bases match TRBD1. Germline-derived CDR1 and CDR2 are SGHRS and YFSETQ. The length of the CDR3 is 15 residues. The J segment lost 2 bases and the V segment lost 3 bases, leaving 8 bases of the junction unmatched. CDR3 in amino acids: CASSSGTAEPYEQYF. The CDR3 DNA is TGCGCCAGCAGCTCCGGGACAGCTGAACCCTACGAGCAGTACTTC.

This clonotype was detected only a few times. The rearrangement joins TRBV20-1 to TRBJ1-1, with D unresolved. CDR1 is DFQATT, CDR2 SNEGSKA, per germline (reference sequence). There are 13 residues in the CDR3. Trimming removed 5 bases at V and 1 base at J, with 11 bases between. The CDR3 is CSAQAWGNTEAFF. Here the CDR3 DNA reads TGCAGTGCTCAGGCTTGGGGGAACACTGAAGCTTTCTTT.

The chain employs TRBV9 and TRBJ2-7; no definite D call. The CDR3 covers 13 residues. Germline V gene sequence: CDR1 SGDLS, CDR2 YYNGEE. Trimming pared 0 bases from V and 3 bases from J, leaving 7 bases between. In nucleotides, the CDR3 is TGTGCCAGCAGCGTAGTTAGAAGCTACGAGCAGTACTTC. Translating gives CASSVVRSYEQYF.

The J gene is TRBJ2-1, the V gene TRBV5-4; D call uncertain. Germline V gene lookup returns CDR1 SGHNT and CDR2 YYREEE (reference sequence). Trimming cost V 0 bases and J 7 bases, with 14 bases left between them. The CDR3 contains 15 residues. DNA for the CDR3: TGTGCCAGCAGCTTGGGAAGCGCCGGCCTTAATGAGCAGTTCTTC. Residues: CASSLGSAGLNEQFF.

V and J are TRBV30 and TRBJ1-6; D ambiguous. The CDR3 has 14 residues. Germline V gene sequence: CDR1 GTSNPN, CDR2 SVGIG (reference sequence). Trimming cost V 4 bases and J 4 bases, with 11 bases left between them. In DNA form, the CDR3 reads TGTGCCTGGAAGATGGGTTTTTATAATTCACCCCTCCACTTT. Protein product: CAWKMGFYNSPLHF. The whole variable domain, filled in from reference TRBV30 and TRBJ1-6, reads SQTIHQWPATLVQPVGSPLSLECTVEGTSNPNLYWYRQAAGRGLQLLFYSVGIGQISSEVPQNLSASRPQDRQFILSSKKLLLSDSGFYLCAWKMGFYNSPLHFGNGTRLTVT.

This clonotype has just a few counts. This sequence joins TRBV5-1 and TRBJ1-1; 10 positions match TRBD1. This CDR3 contains 17 residues. The junction had 13 bases not matched to a gene; V was cut back by 4 bases and J by 4 bases. CDR1 and CDR2 (germline): SGHRS, YFSETQ. CDR3 DNA sequence: TGCGCCAGCAGCAAACCGGGACAGGGGATCGGGGCCACTGAAGCTTTCTTT. Encoded protein: CASSKPGQGIGATEAFF.

This clonotype was recorded a few times. V gene TRBV7-8 combines with J gene TRBJ2-1; TRBD1 agrees at 7 bases. The CDR3 length is 12 residues. Germline CDR1 SGHVS, CDR2 FQNEAQ. V lost 5 bases, J lost 8 bases, and 3 bases stayed unmatched. DNA of the CDR3: TGTGCCAGCAGCGAACAGGGGTATGAGCAGTTCTTC. It encodes CASSEQGYEQFF.

This clonotype has more than one count but fewer than ten. This chain connects TRBV7-2 to TRBJ2-1; 11 bases agree with TRBD2. This CDR3 is built from 15 residues. J lost 9 bases, V lost 1 base, and 5 bases had no gene match. The germline gives CDR1 SGHTA, CDR2 FQGNSA. The CDR3 region is CASSLVGSGGGEQFF. CDR3 nucleotide sequence: TGTGCCAGCAGCTTAGTTGGTAGCGGGGGGGGTGAGCAGTTCTTC.